This T cell receptor gamma chain was sequenced in a study of Vδ1+ human thymocytes. Study-level findings and limits: Unexpected Vdelta2 sequences could cause misinterpretation of bulk repertoire data. Unlike peripheral blood Vdelta1+ controls, thymic delta-chain sequences included about 20% Vdelta2 and few Vdelta3. Thymic TRG and TRD repertoires appeared highly polyclonal, with Gaussian CDR3 length distributions. TRD repertoires were essentially private, unlike widely shared TRG clonotypes.

This clone was found a few times. Its antigen is undetermined. The sorted cells were CD3+ Vdelta1+ Vdelta2- thymocytes from alphabeta-depleted thymus. Trimming cost V 2 bases and J 0 bases; bases outside gene matches: 4. The CDR3 length is 14 residues. Germline V gives CDR1 EGSTGY, CDR2 YDSYTSSV. RNA was extracted from the cells and then reverse transcribed. Multiplex PCR used pooled V-gene forward primers and a constant-region reverse primer to amplify CDR3s. TCRdb repeated clone calling on the multiplex PCR reads with CATT. The sample contains about 36,000 gamma-chain clones, 20% of which appear only once.

This sequence originates from a girl under three years old who had congenital heart surgery. The genes are TRGV4 and TRGJ1 or TRGJ2. Specimen: Vdelta1+ gamma-delta thymocytes from the thymus. Subset denoted: FACS-sorted CD3+ TCRalphabeta- TCRVdelta1+ TCRVdelta2- thymocytes. In DNA form, the CDR3 reads TGTGCCACCTGGGATGTCCGGAATTATTATAAGAAACTCTTT. Its translation is CATWDVRNYYKKLF.